The rows below give T cell receptor beta chains drawn from one sample of a study of cytomegalovirus exposure and HLA in healthy donors. The repertoire was sequenced with immunoSEQ multiplex PCR; TCRdb's copy has only in-frame clones and lacks some. The sample shows about 190,000 clones, over 65% of them seen only once. Sequencing used PBMCs. The source of these receptors is a woman under 40 in good health and CMV-seronegative. CDR3s include the opening cysteine and the closing phenylalanine or tryptophan. The D gene is left open where the match is weak. Clone size is given for some rows only: seen once, a few or many times, or a class if the clone is expanded.

>TRBV10-3|TRBJ2-3|.|.
CAISESPSKSTDTQYF
TGTGCCATCAGTGAGTCGCCTAGCAAGAGCACAGATACGCAGTATTTT
>TRBV9|TRBJ2-7|TRBD2|.
CASSVDPSGTYEQYF
TGTGCCAGCAGCGTAGATCCTAGCGGGACCTACGAGCAGTACTTC
>TRBV6-1|TRBJ1-5|.|.
CASSERERDKNQPQHF
TGTGCCAGCAGTGAAAGGGAGAGGGACAAGAATCAGCCCCAGCATTTT
>TRBV13|TRBJ2-7|.|.
CASSRRGGRREQYF
TGTGCCAGCAGCAGGAGGGGAGGAAGGCGCGAGCAGTACTTC
>TRBV7-9|TRBJ2-7|TRBD1|.
CASSPRQGAYEQYF
TGTGCCAGCAGCCCCCGACAGGGGGCCTACGAGCAGTACTTC
>TRBV7-9|TRBJ2-7|TRBD1|.
CASSLGGLGTDSYEQYF
TGTGCCAGCAGCTTAGGAGGTCTGGGGACAGACTCCTACGAGCAGTACTTC
>TRBV27|TRBJ1-2|.|.
CASSPTGGVSYGYTF
TGTGCCAGCAGTCCCACCGGGGGGGTTAGCTATGGCTACACCTTC
>TRBV6-1|TRBJ1-5|.|.
CASSEQGGRQPQHF
TGTGCCAGCAGTGAACAGGGAGGTCGACAGCCCCAGCATTTT
>TRBV4-3|TRBJ2-1|TRBD2|.
CASSQELAGDGEQFF
TGCGCCAGCAGCCAAGAGCTAGCGGGAGATGGTGAGCAGTTCTTC
>TRBV5-1|TRBJ1-6|.|.
CASSLGNLEGDGPNSPLHF
TGCGCCAGCAGCTTGGGGAACCTGGAGGGAGATGGCCCTAATTCACCCCTCCACTTT
>TRBV9|TRBJ1-2|.|.
CASSVYPIVREGGYTF
TGTGCCAGCAGCGTGTATCCGATTGTACGGGAAGGCGGCTACACCTTC
>TRBV15|TRBJ1-1|TRBD1|.
CATSRDRGPDTEAFF
TGTGCCACCAGCAGAGACAGGGGGCCGGACACTGAAGCTTTCTTT
>TRBV7-3|TRBJ2-6|.|.
CASSPAGANVLTF
TGTGCCAGCAGCCCTGCTGGGGCCAACGTCCTGACTTTC
>TRBV7-2|TRBJ1-3|.|.
CASSLWQGPNSGNTIYF
TGTGCCAGCAGCTTATGGCAGGGGCCCAACTCTGGAAACACCATATATTTT
>TRBV2|TRBJ1-2|TRBD1|.
CASSRDRGRVGYTF
TGTGCCAGCAGTCGGGACAGGGGGCGAGTCGGCTACACCTTC
>TRBV28|TRBJ2-1|TRBD2|.
CASSLRLAGGNEQFF
TGTGCCAGCAGTTTAAGGCTAGCGGGGGGTAATGAGCAGTTCTTC
>TRBV15|TRBJ2-7|.|.
CATSSAGSNEQYF
TGTGCCACCAGCAGTGCAGGGTCGAACGAGCAGTACTTC
>TRBV19|TRBJ2-3|TRBD2|few
CASSRPQLAGVTDTQYF
TGTGCCAGTAGTAGACCCCAGTTAGCGGGAGTAACAGATACGCAGTATTTT
>TRBV4-1|TRBJ2-7|.|.
CASSQDGGGIYYEQYF
TGCGCCAGCAGCCAAGACGGTGGGGGGATCTACTACGAGCAGTACTTC
>TRBV7-9|TRBJ1-1|.|.
CASSQTVSMNTEAFF
TGTGCCAGCAGCCAGACAGTCTCTATGAACACTGAAGCTTTCTTT
>TRBV6-1|TRBJ2-7|TRBD1|.
CASSETGGSYEQYF
TGTGCCAGCAGTGAGACAGGGGGCTCCTACGAGCAGTACTTC
>TRBV5-4|TRBJ2-3|.|.
CASSALGTSTDTQYF
TGTGCCAGCAGCGCTCTCGGGACTAGCACAGATACGCAGTATTTT
>TRBV6-5|TRBJ1-5|.|.
CASSSLGGTQPQHF
TGTGCCAGCAGTTCCTTGGGGGGTACTCAGCCCCAGCATTTT
>TRBV6-5|TRBJ1-3|.|.
CASSYGRHSGNTIYF
TGTGCCAGCAGTTATGGGCGCCACTCTGGAAACACCATATATTTT
>TRBV11-2|TRBJ2-3|TRBD2|.
CASSLNPSSGKYTDTQYF
TGTGCCAGCAGCTTAAACCCCTCTAGCGGGAAATACACAGATACGCAGTATTTT
>TRBV4-1|TRBJ1-5|.|medium-sized
CASSQDGGSGDQPQHF
TGCGCCAGCAGCCAAGACGGTGGGTCGGGGGATCAGCCCCAGCATTTT
>TRBV7-9|TRBJ2-1|.|.
CASSLRFGGTGDVNEQFF
TGTGCCAGCAGCTTAAGGTTCGGGGGTACAGGGGATGTCAATGAGCAGTTCTTC
>TRBV19|TRBJ1-1|.|.
CASTPPEGEAFF
TGTGCCAGTACCCCCCCAGAGGGTGAAGCTTTCTTT
>TRBV30|TRBJ1-1|.|.
CAWMGGGDTEAFF
TGTGCCTGGATGGGGGGGGGTGACACTGAAGCTTTCTTT
>TRBV7-9|TRBJ2-1|TRBD2|.
CASSLLAGTSYNEQFF
TGTGCCAGCAGCTTACTAGCGGGCACCTCCTACAATGAGCAGTTCTTC
>TRBV27|TRBJ1-2|TRBD1|.
CASSLRGQSFYTF
TGTGCCAGCAGTTTAAGGGGACAGAGTTTCTACACCTTC
>TRBV5-1|TRBJ2-7|.|.
CASSLYGAGAYEQYF
TGCGCCAGCAGCTTATATGGGGCAGGGGCCTACGAGCAGTACTTC
>TRBV5-1|TRBJ2-7|.|.
CASSLGTSTYEQYF
TGCGCCAGCAGCTTGGGAACTTCTACCTACGAGCAGTACTTC
>TRBV29-1|TRBJ2-3|TRBD2|.
CSVGPLAGGPPDTQYF
TGCAGCGTTGGTCCCCTAGCGGGAGGCCCTCCAGATACGCAGTATTTT
>TRBV6-6|TRBJ1-5|.|.
CASSAIGNQPQHF
TGTGCCAGCAGTGCTATCGGCAATCAGCCCCAGCATTTT
>TRBV19|TRBJ2-3|TRBD2|.
CASRTGGDTQYF
TGTGCCAGTAGGACCGGGGGGGATACGCAGTATTTT
>TRBV5-1|TRBJ2-7|TRBD1|once
CASSLGTGIGEQYF
TGCGCCAGCAGCCTTGGGACAGGGATTGGCGAGCAGTACTTC
>TRBV4-1|TRBJ2-7|.|.
CASSQGHGVGYEQYF
TGCGCCAGCAGCCAAGGGCACGGGGTTGGCTACGAGCAGTACTTC
>TRBV27|TRBJ2-2|TRBD1|.
CASKERQGAFGGELFF
TGTGCCAGCAAAGAACGACAGGGGGCATTTGGCGGGGAGCTGTTTTTT
>TRBV5-1|TRBJ2-1|TRBD2|.
CASSSGLDSPNEQFF
TGCGCCAGCAGCTCGGGACTAGACTCCCCCAATGAGCAGTTCTTC
>TRBV7-9|TRBJ2-1|TRBD2|.
CASSSETSGGAEQFF
TGTGCCAGCAGCTCGGAGACTAGCGGGGGAGCTGAGCAGTTCTTC
>TRBV19|TRBJ1-2|.|.
CASSSGRSADNYGYTF
TGTGCCAGTAGTAGCGGTCGGTCCGCTGATAACTATGGCTACACCTTC
>TRBV10-3|TRBJ1-1|TRBD1|.
CTISELIPPTGGYTEAFF
TGTACCATCAGTGAGTTAATCCCACCGACAGGGGGCTACACTGAAGCTTTCTTT
>TRBV6-6|TRBJ1-2|TRBD1|.
CASSQPGQGAWGYTF
TGTGCCAGCAGCCAACCGGGACAGGGGGCCTGGGGCTACACCTTC
>TRBV5-6|TRBJ1-3|.|.
CASRAGSGNTIYF
TGTGCCAGCAGGGCGGGCTCTGGAAACACCATATATTTT
>TRBV19|TRBJ1-1|.|few
CASSIMAGLQEAFF
TGTGCCAGTAGTATTATGGCGGGATTACAAGAAGCTTTCTTT
>TRBV4-1|TRBJ1-1|TRBD1|many
CASSQAGGVNTEAFF
TGCGCCAGCAGCCAAGCAGGGGGTGTGAACACTGAAGCTTTCTTT
>TRBV7-2|TRBJ2-3|.|.
CASSLGRGTVADTQYF
TGTGCCAGCAGCTTAGGGAGGGGTACGGTAGCAGATACGCAGTATTTT
>TRBV5-1|TRBJ1-2|TRBD1|.
CASSLAGTGGEDYGYTF
TGCGCCAGCAGCTTGGCCGGGACAGGGGGTGAGGACTATGGCTACACCTTC
>TRBV19|TRBJ2-7|TRBD1|.
CASSMGTGPTYEQYF
TGTGCCAGTAGTATGGGGACAGGTCCTACCTACGAGCAGTACTTC
>TRBV5-6|TRBJ1-5|TRBD1|.
CASSGTGSNQPQHF
TGTGCCAGCAGCGGGACAGGGAGCAATCAGCCCCAGCATTTT
>TRBV5-1|TRBJ2-3|.|.
CASSSLQGPDTQYF
TGCGCCAGCAGCTCGTTGCAGGGGCCAGATACGCAGTATTTT
>TRBV15|TRBJ2-3|TRBD2|once
CATSSRTSGSYTDTQYF
TGTGCCACCAGCAGCAGGACTAGCGGGAGTTACACAGATACGCAGTATTTT
>TRBV9|TRBJ2-7|.|.
CASSAGGATYEQYF
TGTGCCAGCAGTGCCGGCGGGGCCACTTACGAGCAGTACTTC
>TRBV7-2|TRBJ1-2|TRBD1|.
CASSSNRTGRKYGYTF
TGTGCCAGCAGCTCGAATCGGACAGGGAGGAAGTATGGCTACACCTTC